These T cell receptor beta chains were read from a single sample in a study of control samples from healthy donors and cancer patients. Repertoires were generated with immunoSEQ multiplex PCR, while TCRdb's copy carries only in-frame clones and drops some. Of around 75,000 clones in the sample, 85% to 95% were seen once. What was sequenced was blood. The receptors stem from a woman between 55 and 75 years old in good health. Both conserved end residues are part of each CDR3. Each record gives: clone size, CDR3 length, J gene, D gene, V gene, CDR3 DNA, CDR3 protein. D genes are given only for firm matches. The size of a clone is reported for some rows only, either as once, few or many, or as a class for expanded clones.

clone_size: .
cdr3_length: 15
j_call: TRBJ1-3
d_call: .
v_call: TRBV28
cdr3_nt: TGTGCCAGCAGTGTACGGGGCCTGGGAGGAAACACCATATATTTT
cdr3_aa: CASSVRGLGGNTIYF

clone_size: .
cdr3_length: 13
j_call: TRBJ1-1
d_call: .
v_call: TRBV7-3
cdr3_nt: TGTGCCAGCAGCCAAGGCAGGGAAACTGAAGCTTTCTTT
cdr3_aa: CASSQGRETEAFF

clone_size: once
cdr3_length: 15
j_call: TRBJ2-1
d_call: TRBD2
v_call: TRBV7-3
cdr3_nt: TGTGCCAGCAGCTTAAGGGGACTAGCGGGAAATGAGCAGTTCTTC
cdr3_aa: CASSLRGLAGNEQFF

clone_size: .
cdr3_length: 19
j_call: TRBJ2-2
d_call: TRBD2
v_call: TRBV6-6
cdr3_nt: TGTGCCAGCAGTCCCACGGGAGGGACTAGCGGGAAAAGGGGCGGGGAGCTGTTTTTT
cdr3_aa: CASSPTGGTSGKRGGELFF

clone_size: .
cdr3_length: 15
j_call: TRBJ1-3
d_call: .
v_call: TRBV7-9
cdr3_nt: TGTGCCAGCAGCTTAGAGGCCGGGGAACAAAACACCATATATTTT
cdr3_aa: CASSLEAGEQNTIYF

clone_size: .
cdr3_length: 14
j_call: TRBJ1-3
d_call: .
v_call: TRBV13
cdr3_nt: TGTGCCAGCAGCTTGGGTGGCTTGGGAAACACCATATATTTT
cdr3_aa: CASSLGGLGNTIYF

clone_size: few
cdr3_length: 14
j_call: TRBJ1-1
d_call: TRBD1
v_call: TRBV3-1/TRBV3-2
cdr3_nt: TGTGCCAGCAGCTCAAACAGGGGGCAGGCTGAAGCTTTCTTT
cdr3_aa: CASSSNRGQAEAFF

clone_size: .
cdr3_length: 15
j_call: TRBJ2-5
d_call: .
v_call: TRBV11-3
cdr3_nt: TGTGCCAGCAGCTTGGGAAGCGACAGGCGGGAGACCCAGTACTTC
cdr3_aa: CASSLGSDRRETQYF

clone_size: .
cdr3_length: 14
j_call: TRBJ2-1
d_call: TRBD2
v_call: TRBV28
cdr3_nt: TGTGCAATAGAAGCGGGAGAAGTTGACAATGAGCAGTTCTTC
cdr3_aa: CAIEAGEVDNEQFF

clone_size: .
cdr3_length: 14
j_call: TRBJ1-1
d_call: .
v_call: TRBV18
cdr3_nt: TGTGCCAGCTCACCATTACAGGGCGAGTTTGAAGCTTTCTTT
cdr3_aa: CASSPLQGEFEAFF

clone_size: .
cdr3_length: 14
j_call: TRBJ1-1
d_call: .
v_call: TRBV7-9
cdr3_nt: TGTGCCAGCAGCTTTGCTAGGGGGAACACTGAAGCTTTCTTT
cdr3_aa: CASSFARGNTEAFF

clone_size: once
cdr3_length: 13
j_call: TRBJ2-5
d_call: TRBD2
v_call: TRBV5-8
cdr3_nt: TGTGCCAGCAGCCGGACTAGAAAAGAGACCCAGTACTTC
cdr3_aa: CASSRTRKETQYF

clone_size: .
cdr3_length: 14
j_call: TRBJ2-7
d_call: .
v_call: TRBV28
cdr3_nt: TGTGCCAGCAGTTTAGGAGGGGGCTTAGGCGAGCAGTACTTC
cdr3_aa: CASSLGGGLGEQYF

clone_size: few
cdr3_length: 13
j_call: TRBJ1-1
d_call: .
v_call: TRBV7-8
cdr3_nt: TGTGCCAGCAGCGCGGGATTCGACACTGAAGCTTTCTTT
cdr3_aa: CASSAGFDTEAFF

clone_size: once
cdr3_length: 18
j_call: TRBJ2-4
d_call: TRBD1
v_call: TRBV15
cdr3_nt: TGTGCCACCAGCTTCGACAGGGTTTATCCCCTAGCCAAAAACATTCAGTACTTC
cdr3_aa: CATSFDRVYPLAKNIQYF

clone_size: .
cdr3_length: 13
j_call: TRBJ2-7
d_call: TRBD2
v_call: TRBV19
cdr3_nt: TGTGCCAGTAGTTCAGGACTAGCGGGAGTCAAGTACTTC
cdr3_aa: CASSSGLAGVKYF

clone_size: few
cdr3_length: 15
j_call: TRBJ2-1
d_call: TRBD2
v_call: TRBV27
cdr3_nt: TGTGCCAGCAGCCCGGGACTAGCGGGAGCTCATGAGCAGTTCTTC
cdr3_aa: CASSPGLAGAHEQFF

clone_size: .
cdr3_length: 13
j_call: TRBJ2-5
d_call: .
v_call: TRBV7-9
cdr3_nt: TGTGCCAGCACCCGCTCAGAGTCGGCGACCCAGTACTTC
cdr3_aa: CASTRSESATQYF

clone_size: .
cdr3_length: 12
j_call: TRBJ2-5
d_call: TRBD1
v_call: TRBV6-5
cdr3_nt: TGTGCCAACGGACAGGGAACGGAGACCCAGTACTTC
cdr3_aa: CANGQGTETQYF

clone_size: .
cdr3_length: 16
j_call: TRBJ2-5
d_call: .
v_call: TRBV6-2/TRBV6-3
cdr3_nt: TGTGCCAGCAGTTACCCCCGGGCAGGCTTCCAAGAGACCCAGTACTTC
cdr3_aa: CASSYPRAGFQETQYF

clone_size: .
cdr3_length: 15
j_call: TRBJ2-1
d_call: .
v_call: TRBV11-2
cdr3_nt: TGTGCCAGCAGCTTAGGGGCTTTCTCCTACAATGAGCAGTTCTTC
cdr3_aa: CASSLGAFSYNEQFF

clone_size: .
cdr3_length: 14
j_call: TRBJ1-1
d_call: .
v_call: TRBV2
cdr3_nt: TGTGCCAGCAGTCTTGGACAGATGAACACTGAAGCTTTCTTT
cdr3_aa: CASSLGQMNTEAFF

clone_size: .
cdr3_length: 16
j_call: TRBJ2-3
d_call: .
v_call: TRBV28
cdr3_nt: TGTGCCAGCAGTAGGAGAAGGGGAGACTCTACAGATACGCAGTATTTT
cdr3_aa: CASSRRRGDSTDTQYF

clone_size: .
cdr3_length: 15
j_call: TRBJ1-1
d_call: .
v_call: TRBV18
cdr3_nt: TGTGCCAGCTCACCATCCGAGGGTTGGGGCACTGAAGCTTTCTTT
cdr3_aa: CASSPSEGWGTEAFF

clone_size: .
cdr3_length: 16
j_call: TRBJ1-1
d_call: .
v_call: TRBV9
cdr3_nt: TGTGCCAGCAGCCCTACCGGACACCTCATGAACACTGAAGCTTTCTTT
cdr3_aa: CASSPTGHLMNTEAFF

clone_size: .
cdr3_length: 15
j_call: TRBJ1-1
d_call: .
v_call: TRBV18
cdr3_nt: TGTGCCAGCTCACGCGAGACCTTACGGGGCACTGAAGCTTTCTTT
cdr3_aa: CASSRETLRGTEAFF

clone_size: .
cdr3_length: 16
j_call: TRBJ2-2
d_call: .
v_call: TRBV19
cdr3_nt: TGTGCCAGTAGTATAGATCGGGACGGTAAACGCGGGGAGCTGTTTTTT
cdr3_aa: CASSIDRDGKRGELFF

clone_size: .
cdr3_length: 16
j_call: TRBJ1-1
d_call: .
v_call: TRBV15
cdr3_nt: TGTGCCACCAGCAGAGATACACTGGAGGCGAACACTGAAGCTTTCTTT
cdr3_aa: CATSRDTLEANTEAFF

clone_size: .
cdr3_length: 17
j_call: TRBJ1-2
d_call: TRBD1
v_call: TRBV4-3
cdr3_nt: TGCGCCAGCAGCCAAGATCAGACAGGGTCCCCCCGTGATGGCTACACCTTC
cdr3_aa: CASSQDQTGSPRDGYTF

clone_size: .
cdr3_length: 13
j_call: TRBJ1-1
d_call: .
v_call: TRBV7-8
cdr3_nt: TGTGCCAGCAGCTTAGCCGGTAACACTGAAGCTTTCTTT
cdr3_aa: CASSLAGNTEAFF

clone_size: .
cdr3_length: 14
j_call: TRBJ2-7
d_call: .
v_call: TRBV3-1/TRBV3-2
cdr3_nt: TGTGCCAGCAGCCAAGGAGCGGTGCCGTACGAGCAGTACTTC
cdr3_aa: CASSQGAVPYEQYF

clone_size: .
cdr3_length: 14
j_call: TRBJ2-2
d_call: .
v_call: TRBV7-2
cdr3_nt: TGTGCCAGCAGCTTCCAGGGGTCCGGGGGGGAGCTGTTTTTT
cdr3_aa: CASSFQGSGGELFF

clone_size: once
cdr3_length: 13
j_call: TRBJ1-1
d_call: TRBD1
v_call: TRBV18
cdr3_nt: TGTGCCAGCTCACCGGGACAGGACACTGAAGCTTTCTTT
cdr3_aa: CASSPGQDTEAFF

clone_size: .
cdr3_length: 13
j_call: TRBJ1-2
d_call: .
v_call: TRBV28
cdr3_nt: TGTGCCAGCAGTTCGGACGATAACTATGGCTACACCTTC
cdr3_aa: CASSSDDNYGYTF

clone_size: .
cdr3_length: 16
j_call: TRBJ1-1
d_call: .
v_call: TRBV6-2/TRBV6-3
cdr3_nt: TGTGCCAGCAGTCCCGCTTTCCCGACAGGTAACACTGAAGCTTTCTTT
cdr3_aa: CASSPAFPTGNTEAFF

clone_size: .
cdr3_length: 12
j_call: TRBJ1-6
d_call: .
v_call: TRBV7-2
cdr3_nt: TGTGCCAGCAGCTTAGCTCTTTCACCCCTCCACTTT
cdr3_aa: CASSLALSPLHF

clone_size: .
cdr3_length: 12
j_call: TRBJ2-7
d_call: .
v_call: TRBV7-2
cdr3_nt: TGTGCCAGCAGCGCGAACAAGTACGAGCAGTACTTC
cdr3_aa: CASSANKYEQYF

clone_size: .
cdr3_length: 14
j_call: TRBJ1-1
d_call: .
v_call: TRBV3-1/TRBV3-2
cdr3_nt: TGTGCCAGCAGCCAACTGCAAGGGGGGACTGAAGCTTTCTTT
cdr3_aa: CASSQLQGGTEAFF

clone_size: .
cdr3_length: 14
j_call: TRBJ1-2
d_call: TRBD1
v_call: TRBV6-5
cdr3_nt: TGTGCCAGCAGTAGGGACAGGGTGGCCTATGGCTACACCTTC
cdr3_aa: CASSRDRVAYGYTF

clone_size: .
cdr3_length: 14
j_call: TRBJ2-7
d_call: .
v_call: TRBV5-1
cdr3_nt: TGCGCCAGCAGCTTGGACAGGTACTCCTACGAGCAGTACTTC
cdr3_aa: CASSLDRYSYEQYF

clone_size: once
cdr3_length: 18
j_call: TRBJ2-2
d_call: .
v_call: TRBV11-3
cdr3_nt: TGTGCCAGCAGCTTTACCCCCCCCAGCCAGGCCTATACCGGGGAGCTGTTTTTT
cdr3_aa: CASSFTPPSQAYTGELFF

clone_size: .
cdr3_length: 16
j_call: TRBJ2-6
d_call: .
v_call: TRBV5-1
cdr3_nt: TGCGCCAGCAGCGCCAGCCGGACGGCTGGGGCCAACGTCCTGACTTTC
cdr3_aa: CASSASRTAGANVLTF